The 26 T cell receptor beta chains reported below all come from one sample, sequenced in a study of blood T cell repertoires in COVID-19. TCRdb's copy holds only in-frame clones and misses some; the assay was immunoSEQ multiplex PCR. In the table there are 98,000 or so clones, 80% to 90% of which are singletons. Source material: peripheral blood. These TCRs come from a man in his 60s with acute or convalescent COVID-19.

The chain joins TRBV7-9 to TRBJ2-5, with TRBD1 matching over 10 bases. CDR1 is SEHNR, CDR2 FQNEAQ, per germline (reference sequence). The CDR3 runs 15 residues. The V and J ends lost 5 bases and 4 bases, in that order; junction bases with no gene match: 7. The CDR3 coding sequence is TGTGCCAGCAGCCTCCCGGGACAGGGGCGAGAGACCCAGTACTTC. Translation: CASSLPGQGRETQYF.

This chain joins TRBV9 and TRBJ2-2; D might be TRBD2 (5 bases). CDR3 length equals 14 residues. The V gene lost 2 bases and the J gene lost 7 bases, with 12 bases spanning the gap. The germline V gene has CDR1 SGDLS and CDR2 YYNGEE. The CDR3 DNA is TGTGCCAGCAGCGTTTACGGGGAAGGCGGGGAGCTGTTTTTT. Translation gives CASSVYGEGGELFF.

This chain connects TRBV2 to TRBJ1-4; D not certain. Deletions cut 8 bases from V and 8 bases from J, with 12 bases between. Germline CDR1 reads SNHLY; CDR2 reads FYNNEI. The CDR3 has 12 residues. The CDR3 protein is CASGREKEKLFF. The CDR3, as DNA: TGTGCCAGCGGCCGGGAAAAGGAAAAACTGTTTTTT.

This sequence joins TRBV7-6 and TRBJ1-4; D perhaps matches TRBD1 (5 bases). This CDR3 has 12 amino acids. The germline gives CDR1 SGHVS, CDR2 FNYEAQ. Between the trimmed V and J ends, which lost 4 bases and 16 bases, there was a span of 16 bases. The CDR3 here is CASSSGRTRPFF. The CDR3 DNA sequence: TGTGCCAGCAGCTCGGGTAGGACACGACCGTTTTTT.

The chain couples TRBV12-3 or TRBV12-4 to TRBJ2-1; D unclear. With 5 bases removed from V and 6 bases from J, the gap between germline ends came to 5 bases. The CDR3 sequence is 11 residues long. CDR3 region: CASSPLNEQFF. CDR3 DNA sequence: TGTGCCAGCAGTCCCCTCAATGAGCAGTTCTTC.

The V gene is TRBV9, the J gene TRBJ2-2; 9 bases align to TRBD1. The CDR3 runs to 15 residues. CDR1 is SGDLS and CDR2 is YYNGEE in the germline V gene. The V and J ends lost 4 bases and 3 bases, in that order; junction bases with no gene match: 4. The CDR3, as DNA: TGTGCCAGCAGCCCTCGACAGGGGGACACCGGGGAGCTGTTTTTT. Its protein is CASSPRQGDTGELFF.

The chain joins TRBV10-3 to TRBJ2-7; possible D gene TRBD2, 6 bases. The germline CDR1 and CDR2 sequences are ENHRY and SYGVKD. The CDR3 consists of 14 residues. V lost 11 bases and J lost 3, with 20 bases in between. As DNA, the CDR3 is TGTGCCGCCAGACCGGGGGATGGGATCTACGAGCAGTACTTC. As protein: CAARPGDGIYEQYF.

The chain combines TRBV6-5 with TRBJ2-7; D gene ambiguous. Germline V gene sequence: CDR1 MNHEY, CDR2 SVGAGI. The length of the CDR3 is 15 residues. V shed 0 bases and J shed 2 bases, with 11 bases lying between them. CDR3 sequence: CASSYSRLDPYEQYF. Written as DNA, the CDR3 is TGTGCCAGCAGTTACTCCCGGCTAGACCCCTACGAGCAGTACTTC.

This CDR3 is CATSRTGTGDGYTF. The CDR3 DNA is TGTGCCACCAGCAGAACCGGGACAGGGGATGGCTACACCTTC. The chain links TRBV15 to TRBJ1-2, with TRBD1 matching 10 bases. CDR3 length: 14 amino acids. Germline V gene lookup returns CDR1 LNHNV and CDR2 YYDKDF (reference sequence). J lost 6 bases, V lost 2 bases, and 3 bases had no gene match.

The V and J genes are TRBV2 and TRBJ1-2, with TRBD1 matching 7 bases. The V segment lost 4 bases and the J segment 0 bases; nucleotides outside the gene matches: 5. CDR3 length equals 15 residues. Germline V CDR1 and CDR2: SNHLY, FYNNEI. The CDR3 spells CASSVRQGANYGYTF. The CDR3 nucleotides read TGTGCCAGCAGTGTCAGACAGGGAGCTAACTATGGCTACACCTTC.

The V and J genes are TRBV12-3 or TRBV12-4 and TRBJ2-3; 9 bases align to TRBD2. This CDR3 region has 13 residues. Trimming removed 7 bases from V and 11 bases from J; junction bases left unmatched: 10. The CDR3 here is CASTLRAGGRQYF. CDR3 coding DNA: TGTGCCAGCACCTTGCGAGCGGGGGGACGGCAGTATTTT.

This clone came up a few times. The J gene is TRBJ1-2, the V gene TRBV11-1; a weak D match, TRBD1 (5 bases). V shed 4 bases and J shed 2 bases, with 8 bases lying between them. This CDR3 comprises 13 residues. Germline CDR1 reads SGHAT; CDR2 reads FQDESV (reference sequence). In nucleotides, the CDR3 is TGTGCCAGCAGCTCGGACAAAAACTATGGCTACACCTTC. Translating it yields CASSSDKNYGYTF.

CDR3 bases: TGTGCCAGCAGCGTGCCACTAGCGGGGGCAGATACGCAGTATTTT. It is translated as CASSVPLAGADTQYF. This rearrangement joins TRBV9 to TRBJ2-3; 11 nucleotides match TRBD2. V was pared by 2 bases and J by 4 bases, with 3 bases of the junction left unmatched. This CDR3 is built from 15 residues. Germline CDR1 SGDLS, CDR2 YYNGEE.

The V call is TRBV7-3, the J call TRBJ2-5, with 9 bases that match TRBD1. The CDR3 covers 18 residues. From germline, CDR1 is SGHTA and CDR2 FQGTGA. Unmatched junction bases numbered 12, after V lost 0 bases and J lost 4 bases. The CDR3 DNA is TGTGCCAGCAGCTTAACGTCTTTGACTCGGGGACAGGGAGAGACCCAGTACTTC. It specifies CASSLTSLTRGQGETQYF. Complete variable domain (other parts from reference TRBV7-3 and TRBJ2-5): GAGVSQTPSNKVTEKGKYVELRCDPISGHTALYWYRQSLGQGPEFLIYFQGTGAADDSGLPNDRFFAVRPEGSVSTLKIQRTERGDSAVYLCASSLTSLTRGQGETQYFGPGTRLLVL.

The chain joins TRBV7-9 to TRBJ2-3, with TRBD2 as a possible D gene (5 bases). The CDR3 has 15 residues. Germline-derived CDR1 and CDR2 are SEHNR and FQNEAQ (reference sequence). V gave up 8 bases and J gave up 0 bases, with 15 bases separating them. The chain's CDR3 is CASSRETLSTDTQYF. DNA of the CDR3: TGTGCCAGCTCTCGGGAAACACTTAGCACAGATACGCAGTATTTT.

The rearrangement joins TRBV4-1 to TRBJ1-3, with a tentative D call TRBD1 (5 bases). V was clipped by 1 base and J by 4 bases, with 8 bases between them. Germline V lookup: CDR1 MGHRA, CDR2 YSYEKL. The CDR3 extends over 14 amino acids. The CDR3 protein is CASSQGGVGNTIYF. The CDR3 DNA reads TGCGCCAGCAGCCAAGGGGGGGTCGGAAACACCATATATTTT.

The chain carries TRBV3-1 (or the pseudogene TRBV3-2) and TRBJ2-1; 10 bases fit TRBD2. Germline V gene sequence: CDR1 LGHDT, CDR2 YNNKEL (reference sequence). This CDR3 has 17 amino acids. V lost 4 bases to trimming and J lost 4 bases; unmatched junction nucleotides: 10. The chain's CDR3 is CASSRLLRTSGYNEQFF. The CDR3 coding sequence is TGTGCCAGCAGCCGCCTGCTAAGGACTAGCGGTTACAATGAGCAGTTCTTC.

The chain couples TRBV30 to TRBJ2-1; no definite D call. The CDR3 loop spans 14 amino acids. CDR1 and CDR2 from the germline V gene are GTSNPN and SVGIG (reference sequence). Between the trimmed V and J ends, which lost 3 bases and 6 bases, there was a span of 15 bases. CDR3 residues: CAWRALPWSNEQFF. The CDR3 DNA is TGTGCCTGGAGGGCTCTGCCGTGGTCCAATGAGCAGTTCTTC.

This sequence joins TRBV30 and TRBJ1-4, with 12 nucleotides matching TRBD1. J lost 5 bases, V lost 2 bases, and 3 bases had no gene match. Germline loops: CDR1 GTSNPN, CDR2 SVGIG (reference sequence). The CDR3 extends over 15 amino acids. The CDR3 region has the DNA TGTGCCTGGAGTCCCGGGACAGGGGGCAATGAAAAACTGTTTTTT. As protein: CAWSPGTGGNEKLFF. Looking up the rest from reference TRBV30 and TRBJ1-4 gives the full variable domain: SQTIHQWPATLVQPVGSPLSLECTVEGTSNPNLYWYRQAAGRGLQLLFYSVGIGQISSEVPQNLSASRPQDRQFILSSKKLLLSDSGFYLCAWSPGTGGNEKLFFGSGTQLSVL.

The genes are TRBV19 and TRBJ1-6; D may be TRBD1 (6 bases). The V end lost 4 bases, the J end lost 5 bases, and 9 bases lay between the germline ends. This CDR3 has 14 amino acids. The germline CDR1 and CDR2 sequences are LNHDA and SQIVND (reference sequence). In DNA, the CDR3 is TGTGCCAGTAGTAATCAGGGGCATAATTCACCCCTCCACTTT. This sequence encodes CASSNQGHNSPLHF.

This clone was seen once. DNA for the CDR3: TGCGCCAGCAGCTTGGGCGCGGGGACAGGGGGCGAGCAGTACTTC. This translates into CASSLGAGTGGEQYF. V is TRBV5-1 and J is TRBJ2-7, with 11 bases lining up with TRBD1. J was trimmed by 6 bases and V by 0 bases; bases with no gene match: 5. The CDR3 totals 15 residues. Germline values: CDR1 SGHRS, CDR2 YFSETQ.

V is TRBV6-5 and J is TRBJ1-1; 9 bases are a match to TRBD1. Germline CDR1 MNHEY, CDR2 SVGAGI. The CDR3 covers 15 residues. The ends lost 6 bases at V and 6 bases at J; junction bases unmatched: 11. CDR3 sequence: CASSQNLDRGAEAFF. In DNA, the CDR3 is TGTGCCAGCAGCCAAAACCTGGACAGGGGAGCTGAAGCTTTCTTT.

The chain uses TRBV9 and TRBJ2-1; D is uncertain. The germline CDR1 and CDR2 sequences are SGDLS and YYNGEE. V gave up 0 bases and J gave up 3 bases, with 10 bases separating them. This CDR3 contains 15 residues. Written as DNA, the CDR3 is TGTGCCAGCAGCGTAGGAGCTAGTTACTACAATGAGCAGTTCTTC. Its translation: CASSVGASYYNEQFF. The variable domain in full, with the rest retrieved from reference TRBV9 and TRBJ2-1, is DSGVTQTPKHLITATGQRVTLRCSPRSGDLSVYWYQQSLDQGLQFLIQYYNGEERAKGNILERFSAQQFPDLHSELNLSSLELGDSALYFCASSVGASYYNEQFFGPGTRLTVL.

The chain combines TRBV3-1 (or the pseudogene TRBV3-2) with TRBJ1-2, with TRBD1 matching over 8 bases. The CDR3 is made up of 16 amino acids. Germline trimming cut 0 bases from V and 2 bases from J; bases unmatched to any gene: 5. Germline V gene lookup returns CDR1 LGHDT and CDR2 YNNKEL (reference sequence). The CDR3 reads CASSQDSRQGNYGYTF. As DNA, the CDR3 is TGTGCCAGCAGCCAAGATTCGCGACAGGGGAACTATGGCTACACCTTC.

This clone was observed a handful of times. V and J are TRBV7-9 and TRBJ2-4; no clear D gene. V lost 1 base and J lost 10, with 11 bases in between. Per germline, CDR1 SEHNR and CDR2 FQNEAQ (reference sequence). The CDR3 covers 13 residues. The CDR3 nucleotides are TGTGCCAGCAGCTTAGTCGGTGCAACGATTCAGTACTTC. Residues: CASSLVGATIQYF.

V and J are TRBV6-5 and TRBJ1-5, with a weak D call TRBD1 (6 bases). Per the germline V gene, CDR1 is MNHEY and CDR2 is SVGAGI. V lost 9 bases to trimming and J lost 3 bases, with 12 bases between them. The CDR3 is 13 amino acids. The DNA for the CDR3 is TGTGCCAGTGCTGGACAGCTCAATCAGCCCCAGCATTTT. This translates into CASAGQLNQPQHF.